The 27 T cell receptor beta chains below come from one sample, sequenced in a study of shared clonotypes between healthy human individuals (dated by TCRdb to 2018 to 2021). The library was made by the immunoSEQ multiplex PCR assay. Drawn from immuneACCESS, this table holds only the in-frame rearrangements with V and J called that TCRdb kept. Clones are partly lost; checked studies trace under half to an unresolved V gene and leave the rest unexplained. The table for this sample lists some 1 million clones; roughly 70% of them were counted only once. Approximately 1.5% of the sample belongs to the ten largest clones. The specimen sequenced was memory CD4+ T cells sorted from blood. The cell subset or site label on this specimen signifies: CD45RA-negative fraction. The receptors originated from a man between 18 and 29 years old in good health.

The genes are TRBV11-2 and TRBJ2-5; the match to TRBD2 covers 15 bases. Germline lookup yields CDR1 SGHAT and CDR2 FQNNGV. This CDR3 has 18 residues. The V and J ends lost 4 bases and 5 bases, in that order; junction bases with no gene match: 11. The CDR3 is CASSSAGTSGRSGETQYF. CDR3 DNA sequence: TGTGCCAGCAGCTCAGCGGGGACTAGCGGGAGGTCGGGGGAGACCCAGTACTTC.

This chain links TRBV4-3 with TRBJ1-5, with a tentative D call TRBD1 (6 bases). V lost 0 bases and J 6 bases, leaving 12 bases between the germline ends. Per the germline V gene, CDR1 is LGHNA and CDR2 is YSLEER. The CDR3 is 15 residues long. CDR3 in DNA: TGCGCCAGCAGCCAAGATCGGACAGTGGCTCAGCCCCAGCATTTT. Residues: CASSQDRTVAQPQHF.

The V call is TRBV18, the J call TRBJ1-5, with TRBD1 matching over 7 bases. V shed 3 bases and J 4 bases; nucleotides not matched to a gene: 6. This CDR3 contains 15 residues. Germline V gene data show CDR1 as KGHSH and CDR2 as LQKENI. The CDR3 region is CASSPQGQRNQPQHF. The DNA for the CDR3 is TGTGCCAGCTCACCCCAGGGACAGCGAAATCAGCCCCAGCATTTT.

This clone is categorized as medium-sized (0.01 to 0.1%). The V and J genes are TRBV9 and TRBJ1-5; D not certain. This CDR3 is 13 amino acids long. The V gene lost 4 bases and the J gene lost 5 bases, with 10 bases spanning the gap. Germline V CDR1 and CDR2: SGDLS, YYNGEE. The CDR3 loop reads CASSTGTDQPQHF. In nucleotides, the CDR3 is TGTGCCAGCAGCACGGGTACGGATCAGCCCCAGCATTTT.

The chain links TRBV19 to TRBJ2-1; 9 bases fit TRBD2. CDR1 and CDR2 from the germline V gene are LNHDA and SQIVND (reference sequence). The CDR3 runs to 17 residues. V lost 5 bases to trimming and J lost 8 bases; unmatched junction nucleotides: 16. Written as DNA, the CDR3 is TGTGCCAGTAGTTTTACCTTTGGGGCTAGCGGGATAGATGAGCAGTTCTTC. Protein sequence: CASSFTFGASGIDEQFF.

The rearrangement links TRBV5-1 to TRBJ1-1, with D possibly matching TRBD1 (5 bases). V lost 4 bases to trimming and J lost 10 bases, with 17 bases between them. Germline CDR1 reads SGHRS; CDR2 reads YFSETQ. The CDR3 has 13 residues. CDR3 nucleotides: TGCGCCAGCAGCCCTGACAGCCAAGGGAGAGCTTTCTTT. Protein product: CASSPDSQGRAFF.

The chain uses TRBV12-5 and TRBJ2-1, with D perhaps matching TRBD2 (6 bases). The CDR3 sequence is 14 residues long. Germline loops: CDR1 LGHNT, CDR2 FRNRAP. The V and J ends lost 8 bases and 0 bases respectively, with 11 bases between them. In DNA, the CDR3 is TGTGCTAGTTCTAGCGTTAGCTCCTACAATGAGCAGTTCTTC. It translates to CASSSVSSYNEQFF.

This chain links TRBV28 with TRBJ2-2; D may be TRBD1 (6 bases). V lost 6 bases, J lost 3 bases, and 11 bases lay in between. Germline lookup yields CDR1 MDHEN and CDR2 SYDVKM. The CDR3 has 14 residues. DNA of the CDR3: TGTGCCAGCAGCGGACAGACCTACACCGGGGAGCTGTTTTTT. As protein: CASSGQTYTGELFF.

Written as DNA, the CDR3 is TGTGCCAGTAGAAGCTCGGCGGCCAGGGTTGGAAACACCATATATTTT. This codes for CASRSSAARVGNTIYF. This rearrangement joins TRBV19 to TRBJ1-3, with a possible D match to TRBD1 (5 bases). This CDR3 comprises 16 residues. V was clipped by 6 bases and J by 3 bases, with 18 bases between them. The germline V gene has CDR1 LNHDA and CDR2 SQIVND (reference sequence).

With respect to this clone: This CDR3 is also generated by other DNA sequences in the sample. The V and J genes are TRBV28 and TRBJ2-7, with D uncertain. CDR1 MDHEN and CDR2 SYDVKM come from the germline V gene. There are 11 residues in the CDR3. V was pared by 5 bases and J by 4 bases, with 6 bases between. CDR3 nucleotide sequence: TGTGCCAGCAGTCCCAGATACGAGCAGTACTTC. It specifies CASSPRYEQYF.

The chain uses TRBV7-3 and TRBJ2-3; 10 nucleotides agree with TRBD2. Germline-derived CDR1 and CDR2 are SGHTA and FQGTGA. The CDR3 consists of 15 residues. Unmatched junction bases numbered 8, after V lost 6 bases and J lost 5 bases. CDR3 loop: CASSMQRGGLDTQYF. For the CDR3, the DNA is TGTGCCAGCAGTATGCAGCGGGGGGGCTTAGATACGCAGTATTTT.

The chain uses TRBV6-1 and TRBJ2-7; D may be TRBD2 (5 bases). The CDR3 has 13 residues. Per the germline V gene, CDR1 is MNHNS and CDR2 is SASEGT. Trimming left V 7 bases short and J 3 bases short, with 13 bases between. This CDR3 reads CASTTRDYYEQYF. In DNA, the CDR3 is TGTGCCAGCACCACTAGAGATTACTACGAGCAGTACTTC.

With respect to this clone: One base away lies a much larger clone, so this may be a sequencing read error. This CDR3 reads CVSSSTLAGKANYGYTF. CDR3 DNA: TGTGTCAGCAGTTCCACCCTCGCAGGAAAAGCTAACTATGGCTACACCTTC. The rearrangement uses TRBV27 and TRBJ1-2, with unresolved D. This CDR3 spans 17 amino acids. The V gene's germline CDR1 is MNHEY and CDR2 SMNVEV (reference sequence).

The chain carries TRBV30 and TRBJ2-1; D is unclear. Germline CDR1 is GTSNPN and CDR2 is SVGIG (reference sequence). The CDR3 is 12 residues long. V was clipped by 2 bases and J by 5 bases, with 7 bases between them. CDR3 amino acids: CAWSRANNEQFF. As DNA, the CDR3 is TGTGCCTGGAGTAGGGCGAACAATGAGCAGTTCTTC.

CDR3 nucleotides: TGTGCCAGCACTCAAACACTAGCGGGGGTAGATAATGAGCAGTTCTTC. The encoded protein is CASTQTLAGVDNEQFF. V gene TRBV7-9 combines with J gene TRBJ2-1, with 11 bases aligning to TRBD2. V was clipped by 7 bases and J by 7 bases; unmatched bases: 12. Germline CDR1 and CDR2: SEHNR and FQNEAQ (reference sequence). The length of the CDR3 is 16 residues.

J is TRBJ2-5 and V is TRBV25-1, with 9 bases aligning to TRBD1. V was pared by 2 bases and J by 4 bases, with 14 bases of the junction left unmatched. This CDR3 comprises 18 residues. Germline V CDR1 and CDR2: MGHDK, SYGVNS. CDR3 sequence: CASSERGGTGGAGETQYF. The CDR3 nucleotides read TGTGCCAGCAGTGAAAGAGGCGGTACAGGGGGCGCAGGAGAGACCCAGTACTTC.

The chain is built from TRBV25-1 and TRBJ2-3; 8 bases are a match to TRBD2. Germline trimming cut 8 bases from V and 0 bases from J; bases unmatched to any gene: 10. Germline V gives CDR1 MGHDK, CDR2 SYGVNS. The CDR3 sequence is 16 residues long. The CDR3 is CASRPTSGPSTDTQYF. The CDR3 DNA sequence: TGTGCCAGCCGTCCCACTAGCGGTCCTAGCACAGATACGCAGTATTTT. Drawing the rest from reference TRBV25-1 and TRBJ2-3, the complete variable domain is EADIYQTPRYLVIGTGKKITLECSQTMGHDKMYWYQQDPGMELHLIHYSYGVNSTEKGDLSSESTVSRIRTEHFPLTLESARPSHTSQYLCASRPTSGPSTDTQYFGPGTRLTVL.

V usage is TRBV28 and J usage is TRBJ1-6, with 7 positions matching TRBD1. The CDR3 spans 14 residues. The germline CDR1 and CDR2 sequences are MDHEN and SYDVKM. V shed 7 bases, J shed 10 bases, and the junction held 10 bases outside the gene matches. The CDR3 loop is CASTLQGFQSPLHF. The CDR3 DNA reads as TGTGCCAGCACCCTACAGGGGTTTCAATCACCCCTCCACTTT.

The rearrangement joins TRBV5-8 to TRBJ1-2; D possibly corresponds to TRBD1 (5 bases). V was clipped by 0 bases and J by 1 base, with 10 bases between them. Germline-derived CDR1 and CDR2 are SGHTS and YDEGEE. This CDR3 region has 15 residues. CDR3 residues: CASSLEGLLNYGYTF. The DNA for the CDR3 is TGTGCCAGCAGCTTGGAGGGACTCCTTAACTATGGCTACACCTTC.

The chain carries TRBV6-6 and TRBJ2-2; D is undetermined. The germline V and J ends were trimmed by 2 bases and 6 bases, with 10 bases remaining between them. The CDR3 totals 14 residues. Germline CDR1 is MNHNY and CDR2 is SVGAGI (reference sequence). DNA for the CDR3: TGTGCCAGCAGTTACCGGGCAGACCCCGGGGAGCTGTTTTTT. Translated: CASSYRADPGELFF.

This clone has a handful of counts. The chain couples TRBV27 to TRBJ2-2, with no clear D. The CDR3 loop spans 14 amino acids. Trimming left V 5 bases short and J 4 bases short, with 11 bases between. CDR1 is MNHEY and CDR2 is SMNVEV in the germline V gene (reference sequence). The CDR3 region has the DNA TGTGCCAGCAGTACCCCTAGGCTCACCGGGGAGCTGTTTTTT. Protein: CASSTPRLTGELFF.

V and J are TRBV19 and TRBJ1-5, with D perhaps TRBD1 (6 bases). Trimming cost V 7 bases and J 6 bases, with 19 bases left between them. The CDR3 contains 15 residues. Germline V CDR1 and CDR2: LNHDA, SQIVND (reference sequence). CDR3 DNA: TGTGCCAGTACCCAGGACAGCCAAAGGGGTCAGCCCCAGCATTTT. Protein: CASTQDSQRGQPQHF.

The chain has TRBV7-6 and TRBJ2-2; no firm D call. The length of the CDR3 is 14 residues. CDR1 is SGHVS, CDR2 FNYEAQ, per germline. V was cut by 0 bases and J by 6 bases, with 8 bases left in between. The CDR3 DNA follows: TGTGCCAGCAGCTTAGCACCGTCAGCCGGGGAGCTGTTTTTT. Amino acid sequence: CASSLAPSAGELFF.

This rearrangement joins TRBV10-3 to TRBJ1-1, with D maybe TRBD1 (6 bases). The V gene lost 5 bases and the J gene lost 5 bases, with 15 bases spanning the gap. Germline V CDR1 and CDR2: ENHRY, SYGVKD. This CDR3 has 14 residues. The CDR3 loop reads CAISPLGAATEAFF. CDR3 coding DNA: TGTGCCATCAGTCCTCTGGGGGCGGCAACTGAAGCTTTCTTT.

The gene calls are TRBV9 and TRBJ1-5; D not certain. The CDR3 length is 14 residues. Trimming cost V 10 bases and J 2 bases, with 16 bases left between them. Germline CDR1 and CDR2: SGDLS and YYNGEE. DNA for the CDR3: TGTGCCTCCGGTTCGGGTAAGGGCAATCAGCCCCAGCATTTT. Translated, it gives CASGSGKGNQPQHF.

V is TRBV19 and J is TRBJ2-5, with 8 nucleotides matching TRBD1. V lost 3 bases to trimming and J lost 1 base; unmatched junction nucleotides: 10. Looked up from germline, CDR1 is LNHDA and CDR2 is SQIVND (reference sequence). CDR3 length: 17 residues. The CDR3 nucleotides are TGTGCCAGTAGTATCGTCCCCCTGACAGGGGCCCAAGAGACCCAGTACTTC. Translated: CASSIVPLTGAQETQYF.

The chain recombines TRBV30 with TRBJ2-2; tentative D call: TRBD2 (6 bases). This CDR3 has 13 amino acids. CDR1 GTSNPN and CDR2 SVGIG come from the germline V gene (reference sequence). The V end was cut by 5 bases, the J end by 4 bases, with 11 bases between. In DNA, the CDR3 is TGTGCCTGGGGCCGGGACTCCACCGGGGAGCTGTTTTTT. Translation gives CAWGRDSTGELFF.